A selection of T cell receptor beta chains follows, all from one sample in a study of blood T cell repertoires in COVID-19. Profiled with immunoSEQ multiplex PCR; TCRdb holds only in-frame clones, not every one. The table shows 150,000 or so clones, with approximately 87% occurring only once. The material sequenced was peripheral blood. These receptor sequences come from an elderly man with acute or convalescent COVID-19. Each CDR3 is given with its conserved first and last residue. Fields, in order: clone size, J gene, D gene, V gene, CDR3 DNA, CDR3 protein. D genes are given only for firm matches. Size values are once, few and many counts, or a class for expanded clones, and some rows have none.

clone size: NA; J gene: TRBJ2-5; D gene: NA; V gene: TRBV10-1; CDR3 DNA: TGCGCCAGCAGTGTCCACAGCCAAGAGACCCAGTACTTC; CDR3 protein: CASSVHSQETQYF
clone size: NA; J gene: TRBJ2-1; D gene: TRBD2; V gene: TRBV5-1; CDR3 DNA: TGCGCCAGCAGCTTGGTCGGCGGGAGTAAAAACAATGAGCAGTTCTTC; CDR3 protein: CASSLVGGSKNNEQFF
clone size: NA; J gene: TRBJ1-5; D gene: NA; V gene: TRBV6-5; CDR3 DNA: TGTGCCAGCAGTTACTCGAGTAGCAATCAGCCCCAGCATTTT; CDR3 protein: CASSYSSSNQPQHF
clone size: NA; J gene: TRBJ1-3; D gene: TRBD1; V gene: TRBV28; CDR3 DNA: TGTGCCACTAAACTCCGGGACAGGGGAAACACCATATATTTT; CDR3 protein: CATKLRDRGNTIYF
clone size: NA; J gene: TRBJ2-5; D gene: TRBD1; V gene: TRBV7-7; CDR3 DNA: TGTGCCAGCCTCAGACAGGGAGCGGCCGGGGAGACCCAGTACTTC; CDR3 protein: CASLRQGAAGETQYF
clone size: NA; J gene: TRBJ2-7; D gene: NA; V gene: TRBV28; CDR3 DNA: TGTGCCAGCAGTTTACCCCTATATCACTACGAGCAGTACTTC; CDR3 protein: CASSLPLYHYEQYF
clone size: NA; J gene: TRBJ1-4; D gene: NA; V gene: TRBV14; CDR3 DNA: TGTGCCAGCAGTCGACAGGCGGGTTCGGCTAATGAAAAACTGTTTTTT; CDR3 protein: CASSRQAGSANEKLFF
clone size: NA; J gene: TRBJ2-3; D gene: TRBD1; V gene: TRBV28; CDR3 DNA: TGTGCCAGCAGTCACGGACAGGGTGGCACAGATACGCAGTATTTT; CDR3 protein: CASSHGQGGTDTQYF
clone size: NA; J gene: TRBJ1-5; D gene: NA; V gene: TRBV27; CDR3 DNA: TGTGCCAGCAGTTTAAGGCCAGGGAATAGCAATCAGCCCCAGCATTTT; CDR3 protein: CASSLRPGNSNQPQHF
clone size: NA; J gene: TRBJ2-7; D gene: TRBD2; V gene: TRBV5-6; CDR3 DNA: TGTGCCAGCAGCTTGGCCGCGGGGGTAGCCGAGCAGTACTTC; CDR3 protein: CASSLAAGVAEQYF
clone size: few; J gene: TRBJ1-2; D gene: NA; V gene: TRBV6-5; CDR3 DNA: TGTGCCAGCAGACTCCCTGGGACATCCCGCTACACCTTC; CDR3 protein: CASRLPGTSRYTF
clone size: NA; J gene: TRBJ2-2; D gene: NA; V gene: TRBV12-1; CDR3 DNA: TGTGCCAGCAGCTGCCAGTTCTCCGGGGAGCTGTTTTTT; CDR3 protein: CASSCQFSGELFF
clone size: few; J gene: TRBJ1-2; D gene: NA; V gene: TRBV6-1; CDR3 DNA: TGTGCCAGCAGTGAGGGACATTTTCTTAACTATGGCTACACCTTC; CDR3 protein: CASSEGHFLNYGYTF
clone size: NA; J gene: TRBJ2-1; D gene: NA; V gene: TRBV11-2; CDR3 DNA: TGTGCCACCCGACTAACAGCCCCAAAGAGCTCCTACAATGAGCAGTTCTTC; CDR3 protein: CATRLTAPKSSYNEQFF
clone size: NA; J gene: TRBJ1-2; D gene: NA; V gene: TRBV2; CDR3 DNA: TGTGCCAGCAGGTCAGGGGAAATCTATGGCTACACCTTC; CDR3 protein: CASRSGEIYGYTF
clone size: NA; J gene: TRBJ1-5; D gene: NA; V gene: TRBV5-1; CDR3 DNA: TGCGCCAGCAGCCCCGAGGTCGGTCAGCCCCAGCATTTT; CDR3 protein: CASSPEVGQPQHF
clone size: once; J gene: TRBJ2-4; D gene: TRBD1; V gene: TRBV19; CDR3 DNA: TGTGCCAGTAGCCAGGGACAGGGAGGGACCAAAAACATTCAGTACTTC; CDR3 protein: CASSQGQGGTKNIQYF